This TCR beta chain was recorded in a study of cytomegalovirus exposure and HLA in healthy donors. Study findings and constraints: In an earlier analysis, about 87% or about 30%: the productive usage of most TCR beta V segments. Likely technical artifact: a cluster of highly shared sequence variants. There were reportedly fewer N-insertions in an Asian-associated ancestry cluster than the roughly 680-donor mean, in a later analysis. Cytomegalovirus-associated status was assigned to approximately 160 TCR beta chains.

Per germline, CDR1 MNHEY and CDR2 SMNVEV (reference sequence). V was pared by 8 bases and J by 3 bases, with 11 bases of the junction left unmatched. CDR3 length equals 17 residues. Amplification used 60 Vbeta primers and 13 Jbeta primers. Produced via immunoSEQ multiplex PCR; TCRdb's table is partial and in-frame only. The table records tens of thousands of clones, approximately 84% of them present only once. Remarks on this clone: Its antigen is as yet unknown.

J is TRBJ2-4 and V is TRBV27; 12 positions match TRBD2. The sample taken for sequencing was PBMCs. The source of this sequence is a woman aged 18 to 35 in good health and CMV-seropositive. CDR3 sequence: CASSRLAGGQVKNIQYF. The CDR3 DNA follows: TGTGCCAGCTCCAGGCTAGCGGGAGGGCAGGTCAAAAACATTCAGTACTTC.